The source of this T cell receptor (beta chain) is a study of type 1 and type 2 diabetes patients. Amplification started from genomic DNA. Multiplex PCR with 30 forward and 13 reverse primers amplified the TCR beta CDR3. From the multiplex PCR reads, TCRdb called clonotypes with MiXCR, one entry per CDR3 protein. The table includes 270,000 or so distinct CDR3 sequences, roughly 50% detected once. Anyone with other autoimmune disease or infection in the prior four weeks was excluded. Roughly 9.8 milliliters of peripheral blood were drawn from each donor. Of note for this clonotype: Its matching antigen is unknown.

General study results and limits: Some HECs seen only in T1D might also appear in more T2D or control samples.

The V gene's germline CDR1 is MGHRA and CDR2 YSYEKL. This CDR3 is 14 amino acids long. The V end was cut by 2 bases, the J end by 6 bases, with 10 bases between. The sample taken for sequencing was peripheral blood mononuclear cells (PBMCs). The V and J genes are TRBV4-1 and TRBJ2-2, with no clear D. This clonotype originated in a young man with type 2 diabetes. CDR3 sequence (DNA): TGCGCCAGCAGCCAATTAAGGGTGTCCGGGGAGCTGTTTTTT. Translating it yields CASSQLRVSGELFF.